These 17 T cell receptor beta chains originate from one sample sequenced in a study of T cells in Graves' hyperthyroidism and ophthalmopathy. Template material for amplifying TCR beta CDR3 regions consisted of RNA transcripts. The HTBI primer set drove a first-round RT-PCR of the TCR CDR3. TCRdb itself ran the multiplex PCR reads through MiXCR, one entry per CDR3 protein. This repertoire shows 300,000 to 350,000 distinct CDR3 sequences, approximately 18% found once; its top ten account for roughly a sixth. The sequenced sample was blood. All receptors come from a woman aged 40 to 49 with Graves' ophthalmopathy.

This chain joins TRBV6-5 and TRBJ2-2; D is perhaps TRBD1 (5 bases). The CDR3 loop spans 15 amino acids. CDR1 is MNHEY and CDR2 is SVGAGI in the germline V gene. V was trimmed by 2 bases and J by 0 bases, leaving 7 bases between them. The CDR3 loop is CASSYRGPNTGELFF. DNA for the CDR3: TGTGCCAGCAGTTACAGGGGCCCGAACACCGGGGAGCTGTTTTTT.

This clonotype occurred a few times. The CDR3 DNA reads TGCGCCAGCAGCCAAGATAGCGGGAGAGTCACCTACGAGCAGTACTTC. Its protein product is CASSQDSGRVTYEQYF. The chain combines TRBV4-3 with TRBJ2-7; 9 bases line up with TRBD2. Per the germline V gene, CDR1 is LGHNA and CDR2 is YSLEER. The CDR3 length is 16 residues. Germline trimming cut 0 bases from V and 2 bases from J; bases unmatched to any gene: 5.

This clonotype was observed many times. The rearrangement uses TRBV19 and TRBJ1-2; D is perhaps TRBD1 (6 bases). Trimming pared 3 bases from V and 7 bases from J, leaving 12 bases between. This CDR3 region has 13 residues. CDR1 and CDR2 (germline): LNHDA, SQIVND (reference sequence). The CDR3 bases are TGTGCCAGTAGTATTCCGGGGGGCAGTGGCTACACCTTC. Protein sequence: CASSIPGGSGYTF.

This clonotype was found a few times. The V call is TRBV6-2 or TRBV6-3, the J call TRBJ1-1; TRBD1 agrees at 7 bases. The CDR3 sequence is 13 residues long. Germline CDR1 reads MNHEY; CDR2 reads SVGEGT. The V segment lost 2 bases and the J segment 7 bases; nucleotides outside the gene matches: 4. The CDR3 region is CASSYLRDSEAFF. In nucleotides, the CDR3 is TGTGCCAGCAGTTACCTTAGGGACAGTGAAGCTTTCTTT.

This chain uses TRBV30 with TRBJ1-1; 7 bases map to TRBD1. The length of the CDR3 is 13 residues. The trim removed 1 base at V and 6 bases at J, leaving 5 bases unmatched. Germline lookup yields CDR1 GTSNPN and CDR2 SVGIG (reference sequence). This CDR3 is CAWSAYRGSEAFF. The DNA for the CDR3 is TGTGCCTGGAGTGCCTACAGGGGCTCTGAAGCTTTCTTT.

The chain combines TRBV7-2 with TRBJ2-7; 7 bases are shared with TRBD1. Germline V gives CDR1 SGHTA, CDR2 FQGNSA. V trimming: 6 bases; J trimming: 7 bases; junction bases outside the gene matches: 9. The CDR3 has 13 residues. In nucleotides, the CDR3 is TGTGCCAGCAGTCCGGGACAGCACATAGAGCAGTACTTC. Its translation is CASSPGQHIEQYF.

The V call is TRBV29-1, the J call TRBJ2-5, with no clear D. From germline, CDR1 is SQVTM and CDR2 ANQGSEA. V was cut by 3 bases and J by 3 bases, with 8 bases left in between. CDR3 length: 12 amino acids. The CDR3 coding sequence is TGCAGCGTTGATACGGCGGAAGAGACCCAGTACTTC. Its translation is CSVDTAEETQYF.

Ten or more counts support this clonotype. This sequence joins TRBV28 and TRBJ2-7, with D tentatively TRBD1 (5 bases). V shed 6 bases and J shed 2 bases, with 8 bases lying between them. This CDR3 contains 12 residues. Germline loops: CDR1 MDHEN, CDR2 SYDVKM. CDR3 bases: TGTGCCAGCAGAGCACAGGCCTACGAGCAGTACTTC. It yields the protein CASRAQAYEQYF.

This clonotype was counted at least ten times. The rearrangement joins TRBV28 to TRBJ1-2, with 7 nucleotides matching TRBD1. CDR1 is MDHEN and CDR2 is SYDVKM in the germline V gene. V was pared by 3 bases and J by 7 bases, with 11 bases of the junction left unmatched. The CDR3 is 15 residues long. The CDR3 bases are TGTGCCAGCAGTTTCCCTTTAGGGGGCGGGAGTGGCTACACCTTC. It translates to CASSFPLGGGSGYTF.

The sample holds many counts of this clonotype. V is TRBV6-1 and J is TRBJ2-7; TRBD2 is a possible D gene (6 bases). V lost 6 bases to trimming and J lost 3 bases, with 12 bases between them. Germline CDR1 and CDR2: MNHNS and SASEGT. CDR3 length: 13 residues. CDR3: CASRKAGFYEQYF. In DNA, the CDR3 is TGTGCCAGCAGGAAAGCGGGTTTCTACGAGCAGTACTTC.

There are many counts of this clonotype. The rearrangement uses TRBV12-3 or TRBV12-4 and TRBJ2-7; unclear D gene. CDR3 length: 12 amino acids. The V end lost 3 bases, the J end lost 6 bases, and 9 bases lay between the germline ends. CDR3 region: CASSFLFSEQYF. DNA of the CDR3: TGTGCCAGCAGTTTTCTCTTCTCCGAGCAGTACTTC.

This clonotype has a count of ten or more. V and J are TRBV30 and TRBJ1-2, with 8 bases that match TRBD1. Germline CDR1 is GTSNPN and CDR2 is SVGIG (reference sequence). The V segment lost 4 bases and the J segment 5 bases; nucleotides outside the gene matches: 3. This CDR3 region has 12 residues. CDR3 amino acids: CAWKTGVYGYTF. The CDR3 DNA follows: TGTGCCTGGAAGACAGGGGTTTATGGCTACACCTTC.

This chain connects TRBV7-3 to TRBJ1-2, with D tentatively TRBD1 (5 bases). Germline V lookup: CDR1 SGHTA, CDR2 FQGTGA. Trimming took 4 bases from V and 2 from J, leaving 11 bases between them. The CDR3 has 14 amino acids. The CDR3 region has the DNA TGTGCCAGCAGCTCGAAGGGACCAAACTATGGCTACACCTTC. Its protein product is CASSSKGPNYGYTF. Based on the CDR3 plus reference TRBV7-3 and TRBJ1-2, the full variable domain is GAGVSQTPSNKVTEKGKYVELRCDPISGHTALYWYRQSLGQGPEFLIYFQGTGAADDSGLPNDRFFAVRPEGSVSTLKIQRTERGDSAVYLCASSSKGPNYGYTFGSGTRLTVV.

On this clonotype: A much larger clone is a single base away; this may be a read error. The V gene is TRBV19, the J gene TRBJ1-5; no clear D gene. The CDR3 extends over 15 amino acids. Germline V gives CDR1 LNHDA, CDR2 SQIVND (reference sequence). The ends were cut back, 2 bases at V and 0 bases at J, with 8 bases in the middle. As DNA, the CDR3 is TGTGCCAGTAGTATAACAGATTTTAGCAATCAGCCCCAGCATTTT. Its translation: CASSITDFSNQPQHF.

This clonotype showed up many times. This chain uses TRBV20-1 with TRBJ1-2; 8 nucleotides match TRBD1. Germline V gives CDR1 DFQATT, CDR2 SNEGSKA (reference sequence). The CDR3 runs 13 residues. After removal of 6 bases from V and 4 bases from J, the junction contained 7 bases not matched to a gene. This CDR3 is CSAARTGTYGYTF. DNA of the CDR3: TGCAGTGCAGCTCGGACAGGGACCTATGGCTACACCTTC.

This clonotype was observed at least ten times. The chain recombines TRBV7-2 with TRBJ2-7, with TRBD1 identical over 7 bases. The ends lost 5 bases at V and 3 bases at J; junction bases unmatched: 7. Germline values: CDR1 SGHTA, CDR2 FQGNSA. CDR3 length: 14 residues. CDR3 amino acids: CASSQSGTVYEQYF. The CDR3 DNA follows: TGTGCCAGCAGCCAATCCGGGACAGTCTACGAGCAGTACTTC.

This clonotype was counted many times. The V call is TRBV19, the J call TRBJ2-2, with TRBD1 as a possible D gene (6 bases). Trimming took 5 bases from V and 1 from J, leaving 11 bases between them. The CDR3 sequence is 15 residues long. CDR1 and CDR2 from the germline V gene are LNHDA and SQIVND (reference sequence). The CDR3 spells CASSHLQGNTGELFF. CDR3 coding DNA: TGTGCCAGTAGTCACCTACAGGGGAACACCGGGGAGCTGTTTTTT.